The rows below give T cell receptor beta chains drawn from one sample of a study of CD8+CD57+ T cells in acquired aplastic anemia. TCRdb analysed the reads with MiXCR anew, one entry per CDR3 protein. The sample lists 150,000 or so distinct CDR3 sequences; around 47% were seen once. Source material: sorted CD4+, CD8+, or CD8+CD57+ T cells (not recorded which) from PBMCs. These receptors originate from a human donor with aplastic anemia. Each CDR3 is given with its conserved first and last residue. Each record gives: V gene, clone size, D gene, J gene, CDR3 protein, CDR3 DNA. A D gene is named only where the DNA matches it firmly. Where a row states a size, it is once, few, many or the class of an expanded clone; other rows omit it.

TRBV15	NA	NA	TRBJ2-1	CATSNQRVGEQFF	TGTGCCACCAGCAACCAGAGGGTGGGTGAGCAGTTCTTC
TRBV12-3/TRBV12-4	many	NA	TRBJ1-1	CASRGLGVGTEAFF	TGTGCCAGCAGAGGACTGGGCGTGGGCACTGAAGCTTTCTTT
TRBV25-1	NA	NA	TRBJ1-6	CASRTDSNSPLHF	TGTGCCAGCAGGACGGACAGTAATTCACCCCTCCACTTT
TRBV9	NA	NA	TRBJ2-3	CASSQRTDTQYF	TGTGCCAGCAGCCAACGCACAGATACGCAGTATTTT
TRBV2	NA	TRBD2	TRBJ2-5	CASSEILAAQETQYF	TGTGCCAGCAGTGAAATACTAGCGGCTCAAGAGACCCAGTACTTC
TRBV4-2	many	NA	TRBJ1-2	CASSPRGADEGGYTF	TGTGCCAGCAGCCCAAGAGGAGCAGACGAGGGTGGCTACACCTTC
TRBV10-3	few	TRBD2	TRBJ2-1	CAISVSGREDEQFF	TGTGCCATCAGTGTCAGCGGGAGGGAGGATGAGCAGTTCTTC
TRBV19	NA	TRBD1	TRBJ2-1	CASGLYRGEQFF	TGTGCCAGTGGTCTATACAGGGGTGAGCAGTTCTTC
TRBV15	NA	NA	TRBJ2-2	CATSRGRAAGELFF	TGTGCCACCAGCAGAGGCAGGGCGGCCGGGGAGCTGTTTTTT
TRBV6-5	few	NA	TRBJ1-6	CASSYGGGLNSPLHF	TGTGCCAGCAGTTACGGGGGGGGACTGAATTCACCCCTCCACTTT
TRBV28	many	NA	TRBJ1-1	CASQGLTEAFF	TGTGCCAGCCAGGGATTGACTGAAGCTTTCTTT
TRBV10-3	once	NA	TRBJ2-1	CAISVTDNEQFF	TGTGCCATCAGTGTGACAGACAATGAGCAGTTCTTC
TRBV18	NA	NA	TRBJ2-1	CASSPLNNEQFF	TGTGCCAGCTCACCACTTAACAATGAGCAGTTCTTC